This record looks at one T cell receptor beta chain sequence and its context. Attached unique molecular identifiers marked individual cDNA molecules. TCRdb independently ran MiXCR on the 5' RACE reads; one entry per CDR3 protein. The sample gives 95,000 to 110,000 distinct CDR3 sequences, around 10% of which show up once; around 8% is in the top ten. This sample was included in a study of early T cells in non-severe SARS-CoV-2 infection. V was cut by 3 bases and J by 7 bases, with 13 bases left in between. CDR3 size: 14 residues. CDR1 LGHNA and CDR2 YSLEER come from the germline V gene. The clonotype originates from an adult who was a healthcare worker with PCR-confirmed SARS-CoV-2 infection or an uninfected control (not recorded which). The chain couples TRBV4-3 to TRBJ2-1; tentatively, D is TRBD1 (5 bases). The sequenced sample was whole blood. CDR3 amino acids: CASSQGVGPNEQFF. The CDR3 region has the DNA TGCGCCAGCAGCCAGGGTGTGGGGCCAAATGAGCAGTTCTTC.